A selection of T cell receptor beta chains follows, all from one sample in a study of T cell repertoires in cytomegalovirus infection. TCRdb re-called the reads through MiXCR, storing one row per CDR3 protein. The data contain around 300,000 distinct CDR3 sequences, 20% to 30% of them singletons. No antigen has been identified for these receptors. This specimen was cultured PBMCs, taken from culture after CMV antigen stimulation. These receptors were taken from a human donor in good health (CMV status not recorded). Some clones in this sample may be carry-over from other donors' samples. Each CDR3 is given with its conserved first and last residue. The D gene is left open where the match is weak. The size entry is marked missing in some rows and otherwise reads once, few, many or a size class.

clone_size j_call d_call v_call cdr3_nt cdr3_aa
- TRBJ1-2 - TRBV10-1 TGCGCCAGCAGTGAGAACGTAAAATATGGCTACACCTTC CASSENVKYGYTF
- TRBJ2-7 TRBD2 TRBV6-1 TGTGCCAGCAGTGAATCCACTAGCGGGAGGGCTGGGCAGTACTTC CASSESTSGRAGQYF
many TRBJ2-5 - TRBV7-2 TGTGCCAGCAGCTCTCACGTAGTTCTCGCAGAGACCCAGTACTTC CASSSHVVLAETQYF
many TRBJ2-3 - TRBV6-5 TGTGCCAGCAGTTACGGGGAGGTGGCGGGAAGGAAGCAGTATTTT CASSYGEVAGRKQYF
- TRBJ2-2 - TRBV28 TGTGCCAGCTTAGGACAGCGGCCCACCACCGGGGAGCTGTTTTTT CASLGQRPTTGELFF
- TRBJ2-5 - TRBV7-9 TGTGCCAGCAGCTTACCCCCCGCGGCCCCCCAAGAGACCCAGTACTTC CASSLPPAAPQETQYF
many TRBJ2-3 - TRBV7-2 TGTGCCAGCAGCTTTAGAGGCACAGATACGCAGTATTTT CASSFRGTDTQYF
few TRBJ2-4 - TRBV7-2 TGTGCCAGCAGCTTAGATCGGCTACCCAAAAACATTCAGTACTTC CASSLDRLPKNIQYF
- TRBJ2-1 TRBD2 TRBV2 TGTGCCAGCAGCCTAGCGGGAGTAGGTCCCGACAATGAGCAGTTCTTC CASSLAGVGPDNEQFF
- TRBJ2-1 - TRBV28 TGTGCCAGCAGTCCCAGGGGCACCTACAATGAGCAGTTCTTC CASSPRGTYNEQFF
- TRBJ2-1 TRBD2 TRBV11-1 TGTGCCAGCAGCCCCCGGGGGGGCAAGGGACTAGCGGGAGGACCATACAATGAGCAGTTCTTC CASSPRGGKGLAGGPYNEQFF